This is a list of T cell receptor beta chains from one sample in a study of CD8 T cells in Susac syndrome. TCRdb reprocessed the immunoSEQ multiplex PCR reads with MiXCR, giving one entry per CDR3 protein. The data hold 150,000 to 200,000 distinct CDR3 sequences, with around 93% observed a single time. The sample taken for sequencing was CD4+ T cells from PBMCs. Receptors were obtained from a human donor in good health. The CDR3 runs from the conserved cysteine through the conserved F or W. The order of the fields is CDR3 protein, CDR3 DNA, CDR3 length, D gene, clone size, J gene, V gene. The D gene is left open where the match is weak. Only some rows state a clone size, as once, few, many or a class for expanded clones.

CASSQDTDRDGYTF TGTGCCAGCAGCCAAGATACGGACAGGGATGGCTACACCTTC 14 TRBD1 . TRBJ1-2 TRBV3-1
CASSHAGRGEQFF TGTGCCAGCAGCCATGCAGGGAGGGGTGAGCAGTTCTTC 13 TRBD2 . TRBJ2-1 TRBV3-1
CASGWTGGTGELFF TGCGCCAGCGGATGGACAGGTGGGACCGGGGAGCTGTTTTTT 14 TRBD1 once TRBJ2-2 TRBV5-1
CASSPGDRDSYEQYF TGTGCCAGTAGTCCCGGCGACCGAGATTCCTACGAGCAGTACTTC 15 . few TRBJ2-7 TRBV19
CAWSVYPGVNNEQFF TGTGCCTGGAGTGTATATCCAGGGGTAAACAATGAGCAGTTCTTC 15 . . TRBJ2-1 TRBV30
CASSQDWTVNTGELFF TGCGCCAGCAGCCAAGATTGGACGGTTAACACCGGGGAGCTGTTTTTT 16 . . TRBJ2-2 TRBV4-1
CASSFEANTGELFF TGCGCCAGCAGCTTCGAAGCGAACACCGGGGAGCTGTTTTTT 14 . . TRBJ2-2 TRBV5-1
CASSPQTSGSETQYF TGTGCCAGCAGCCCACAGACTAGCGGTTCAGAGACCCAGTACTTC 15 TRBD2 . TRBJ2-5 TRBV7-2
CASSLQPTSPNTGELFF TGTGCCAGCTCCCTTCAACCGACTAGCCCGAACACCGGGGAGCTGTTTTTT 17 TRBD2 . TRBJ2-2 TRBV18
CASSQGNPGLSEQFF TGTGCCAGCAGCCAAGGGAATCCAGGGTTAAGTGAGCAGTTCTTC 15 . . TRBJ2-1 TRBV3-1
CASSPTNRGEREQYF TGCGCCAGCAGCCCAACTAACAGGGGTGAGAGAGAGCAGTACTTC 15 TRBD1 . TRBJ2-7 TRBV5-1
CATSRDRAGGLYEQYF TGTGCCACCAGCAGAGATCGGGCGGGGGGACTCTACGAGCAGTACTTC 16 TRBD2 . TRBJ2-7 TRBV15
CASSYSATDTQYF TGTGCCAGCAGTTACTCAGCGACAGATACGCAGTATTTT 13 . . TRBJ2-3 TRBV6-5
CASSRDTWMGTQYF TGTGCCAGCAGTCGGGACACCTGGATGGGTACGCAGTATTTT 14 . once TRBJ2-3 TRBV6-5
CSASAGGLRLFF TGCAGTGCTAGCGCAGGGGGCTTAAGGCTGTTTTTT 12 TRBD1 once TRBJ2-2 TRBV20-1
CASSEGTSGQETQYF TGTGCCAGCAGTGAAGGGACGAGCGGCCAAGAGACCCAGTACTTC 15 . . TRBJ2-5 TRBV2
CATSRATGRTEAFF TGTGCCACCAGCAGGGCTACAGGGAGGACTGAAGCTTTCTTT 14 . . TRBJ1-1 TRBV15